What follows are 3 T cell receptor beta chains derived from one specimen sequenced in a study of cytomegalovirus exposure and HLA in healthy donors. PCR was performed using 60 Vbeta and 13 Jbeta primers. The data were produced by immunoSEQ multiplex PCR, yet TCRdb's version contains in-frame clones alone and is incomplete. The data contain roughly 80,000 clones, more than 50% of them singletons. The sequencing sample was made of PBMCs. These receptors originate from a male donor in good health and CMV-seropositive.

The chain is built from TRBV28 and TRBJ2-2; D call uncertain. Trimming took 8 bases from V and 1 from J, leaving 5 bases between them. CDR1 MDHEN and CDR2 SYDVKM come from the germline V gene. The CDR3 extends over 12 amino acids. The CDR3 DNA sequence: TGTGCCAGCGGCCAGAACACCGGGGAGCTGTTTTTT. Its protein is CASGQNTGELFF.

The chain has TRBV6-5 and TRBJ1-1, with no clear D. The CDR3 loop spans 13 amino acids. Germline CDR1 MNHEY, CDR2 SVGAGI. Trimming took 5 bases from V and 6 from J, leaving 13 bases between them. Here the CDR3 reads CASSNTEIAEAFF. Written as DNA, the CDR3 is TGTGCCAGCAGTAATACTGAGATCGCTGAAGCTTTCTTT.

The chain is built from TRBV18 and TRBJ2-7; TRBD1 agrees at 9 bases. The J segment lost 9 bases and the V segment lost 0 bases, leaving 6 bases of the junction unmatched. The length of the CDR3 is 14 residues. Germline-derived CDR1 and CDR2 are KGHSH and LQKENI. CDR3 nucleotides: TGTGCCAGCTCACCACCGGGACAGGGAGTTGGGCAGTACTTC. This sequence encodes CASSPPGQGVGQYF.